This T cell receptor beta chain was recorded in a study of T cell responses to AZD1222 COVID-19 vaccine. General study results and limits: White British donors predominated, females outnumbered males, and clonal diversity was possibly underestimated. Repertoire sampling happened only post peak T cell response. Following two doses of AZD1222, Spike-specific TCR breadth and depth rose. The span of vaccine-associated CD4 TCRs extended across spike, with dominance at 160-218 and 743-854.

About this clone: The target antigen is unknown.

Clones were sequenced by immunoSEQ multiplex PCR, and TCRdb holds only the in-frame ones, with some missing. Here the sample spans about 86,000 clones, around 90% being singletons. The junction had 8 bases not matched to a gene; V was cut back by 9 bases and J by 8 bases. CDR1 and CDR2 from the germline V gene are WSHSY and SAAADI. The CDR3 contains 14 residues. The sequence derives from an adult in good health. The sequencing used peripheral blood, collected on day 0 of AZD1222 vaccination. The V gene is TRBV10-2, the J gene TRBJ2-1, with 12 positions matching TRBD2. CDR3 nucleotide sequence: TGCGCCAGGTCGTTGGGGACTAGCGGGTATGAGCAGTTCTTC. It codes for CARSLGTSGYEQFF.